These T cell receptor beta chains were read from a single sample in a study of control samples from healthy donors and cancer patients. Sequencing used immunoSEQ multiplex PCR; TCRdb keeps in-frame clones, though not all of them. The sample comprises some 89,000 clones, 85% of which are singletons, and roughly 2.1% rests with the top ten. Sequenced: blood. The receptors come from a woman aged 35 to 49 in good health. Each CDR3 is given without its conserved first and last residue.

TRBJ1-1 TRBV7-3 ASSRQGNTEAF
TRBJ2-1 TRBV29-1 SVWWTTNEQF
TRBJ1-1 TRBV10-3 AISVGENTEAF
TRBJ1-1 TRBV30 AWGGGPTGQNTEAF
TRBJ1-2 TRBV6-5 ASSYSNRAGYT
TRBJ1-1 TRBV18 ASSSRAGVVGGTEAF
TRBJ2-2 TRBV7-8 ASSPFGDKTGELF
TRBJ1-4 TRBV19 ASSTRSISNEKLF
TRBJ2-1 TRBV18 ASSLRDRGSNEQF
TRBJ2-1 TRBV4-1 ASSQDPLAGGQQF
TRBJ2-3 TRBV4-2 ASTLDGGRDHTDTQY
TRBJ2-7 TRBV27 ASSLSSGGLYEQY
TRBJ2-5 TRBV9 ASSAETGSETQY
TRBJ2-7 TRBV18 ASSLREGHEQY
TRBJ2-3 TRBV27 ASKESDG
TRBJ1-3 TRBV29-1 SVQGSYGNTIY
TRBJ2-1 TRBV4-1 ASSSQPSYNEQF
TRBJ2-2 TRBV27 ASSGTGRNTGELF
TRBJ1-4 TRBV7-8 ASSFYQGVGEKLF
TRBJ1-4 TRBV24-1 ATQSGTGYEKLF
TRBJ1-2 TRBV6-5 ASSYNRGRINYGYT
TRBJ1-2 TRBV7-2 ASSLAQGENYGYT
TRBJ2-5 TRBV6-5 ASSVGGSQETQY
TRBJ2-3 TRBV29-1 SVAGTSGGAVDTQY
TRBJ2-7 TRBV9 ASSFSSGGDREQY
TRBJ1-1 TRBV2 ASRLDRATEAF
TRBJ2-7 TRBV5-5 ASSPRLDTAGPYEQY
TRBJ2-3 TRBV5-6 ASSLLAGGLLDTQY
TRBJ2-1 TRBV9 ASSADPEAGDPF
TRBJ1-5 TRBV29-1 SVVGILINQPQH
TRBJ2-1 TRBV5-1 ASSVGQRNEQF
TRBJ2-1 TRBV6-4 ASSDSGAAGNEQF
TRBJ1-1 TRBV6-5 ASSYSARHTQAF
TRBJ2-5 TRBV14 ASSLDYYGETQY
TRBJ2-1 TRBV10-3 AISGESRQF
TRBJ2-7 TRBV30 AWSVGGRSYEQY
TRBJ2-5 TRBV6-2/TRBV6-3 ASSYFKGGRETQY
TRBJ2-2 TRBV12-3/TRBV12-4 ASSFGRDGELF
TRBJ1-4 TRBV7-6 ASSLVRWTGQINEKLF
TRBJ2-5 TRBV9 ASSVGVAGSKETQY
TRBJ1-2 TRBV6-2/TRBV6-3 ASSPDRVERGYT
TRBJ2-7 TRBV6-5 ASQRQETYEQY
TRBJ1-5 TRBV5-1 ASRNGSGEDRPQH
TRBJ2-2 TRBV4-1 ASSQGPGEGPRELF
TRBJ2-5 TRBV5-1 ASSSTGMETQY
TRBJ2-7 TRBV6-6 ASSPLYRGSYEQY
TRBJ2-7 TRBV7-2 ASSVGQGHSYEQY
TRBJ1-6 TRBV13 ASSSGTVYSPLH
TRBJ2-7 TRBV5-5 ASSLGSQDFYEQY
TRBJ2-3 TRBV7-2 ASLLHSTDTQY
TRBJ1-2 TRBV4-3 ASSQASAGSYGYT
TRBJ2-7 TRBV6-2/TRBV6-3 ASSYRDSFYEQY